These 19 T cell receptor beta chains share one sample of origin, sequenced in a study of sequential checkpoint blockade in melanoma. Assay: immunoSEQ multiplex PCR; the TCRdb copy retains only in-frame clones and omits some. The table records under 6,500 clones, about 90% of them present only once. Documented treatment: randomized to nivolumab then ipilimumab (arm A) or the reverse (arm B). Source: CD8+ T cells sorted from blood (inferred from file names), taken from a patient given nivolumab and ipilimumab in sequence. These receptors were taken from a human donor with melanoma.

The chain joins TRBV5-1 to TRBJ2-1; the match to TRBD1 covers 7 bases. Germline values: CDR1 SGHRS, CDR2 YFSETQ. This CDR3 region has 13 residues. Germline trimming cut 3 bases from V and 6 bases from J; bases unmatched to any gene: 3. The CDR3 sequence is CASSWDSFNEQFF. CDR3 DNA sequence: TGCGCCAGCAGCTGGGACAGTTTCAATGAGCAGTTCTTC.

V is TRBV6-6 and J is TRBJ1-2, with D possibly TRBD1 on 6 matching bases. The length of the CDR3 is 15 residues. V lost 5 bases and J 0 bases, leaving 13 bases between the germline ends. The germline gives CDR1 MNHNY, CDR2 SVGAGI (reference sequence). The CDR3 nucleotides are TGTGCCAGCAGTCGGGCCTGGACAGCTAACTATGGCTACACCTTC. Protein sequence: CASSRAWTANYGYTF.

The chain combines TRBV7-8 with TRBJ2-7, with 10 bases lining up with TRBD2. This CDR3 comprises 15 residues. Germline loops: CDR1 SGHVS, CDR2 FQNEAQ. V shed 6 bases, J shed 1 base, and the junction held 6 bases outside the gene matches. The CDR3 protein is CASRQGLADSYEQYF. CDR3 nucleotides: TGTGCCAGCAGACAAGGACTAGCGGATTCCTACGAGCAGTACTTC.

The rearrangement links TRBV7-9 to TRBJ2-7; the match to TRBD1 covers 10 bases. This CDR3 is 15 amino acids long. The trim removed 5 bases at V and 0 bases at J, leaving 4 bases unmatched. Germline CDR1 is SEHNR and CDR2 is FQNEAQ (reference sequence). CDR3 sequence (DNA): TGTGCCAGCAGCCCTAGGACAGGGGGCTCCTACGAGCAGTACTTC. Translated, it gives CASSPRTGGSYEQYF.

The V call is TRBV29-1, the J call TRBJ2-3; 9 bases agree with TRBD2. Per germline, CDR1 SQVTM and CDR2 ANQGSEA. The V and J ends lost 0 bases and 6 bases, in that order; junction bases with no gene match: 7. The CDR3 length is 15 residues. The chain's CDR3 is CSVEEAREGADTQYF. As DNA, the CDR3 is TGCAGCGTTGAAGAGGCGCGGGAGGGTGCGGATACGCAGTATTTT.

The chain couples TRBV27 to TRBJ2-6, with D maybe TRBD2 (6 bases). V dropped 5 bases and J dropped 0 bases, with 14 bases sitting between them. Germline V lookup: CDR1 MNHEY, CDR2 SMNVEV (reference sequence). The CDR3 is made up of 17 amino acids. The DNA for the CDR3 is TGTGCCAGCAGTCCTTACGGAGGGTTCTCTGGGGCCAACGTCCTGACTTTC. Translating gives CASSPYGGFSGANVLTF. Combining the CDR3 with reference TRBV27 and TRBJ2-6 gives the whole variable domain EAQVTQNPRYLITVTGKKLTVTCSQNMNHEYMSWYRQDPGLGLRQIYYSMNVEVTDKGDVPEGYKVSRKEKRNFPLILESPSPNQTSLYFCASSPYGGFSGANVLTFGAGSRLTVL.

CDR3 region: CASSWTGLGELFF. DNA of the CDR3: TGTGCCAGCAGCTGGACAGGTCTCGGGGAGCTGTTTTTT. V is TRBV7-9 and J is TRBJ2-2; 7 bases are shared with TRBD1. The CDR3 has 13 residues. Germline V gene data show CDR1 as SEHNR and CDR2 as FQNEAQ (reference sequence). The V gene end was trimmed by 4 bases and the J gene end by 7 bases; junction bases not matched to a gene: 3.

The chain carries TRBV7-6 and TRBJ2-5, with a possible D match to TRBD1 (6 bases). The DNA end lines up better with TRBJ2-7; the J call may be wrong. The CDR3 contains 14 residues. Germline V gene data show CDR1 as SGHVS and CDR2 as FNYEAQ. The CDR3 is CASSLAGGKDEQYF. The CDR3 bases are TGTGCCAGCAGCTTAGCTGGGGGCAAAGACGAGCAGTACTTC.

The rearrangement links TRBV28 to TRBJ1-3; D is possibly TRBD1 (6 bases). Germline-derived CDR1 and CDR2 are MDHEN and SYDVKM. V lost 7 bases, J lost 3 bases, and 22 bases lay in between. The CDR3 length is 17 residues. The CDR3 region is CASTTATGASFGNTIYF. The CDR3, as DNA: TGTGCCAGCACCACCGCGACAGGCGCTTCCTTTGGAAACACCATATATTTT.

The chain employs TRBV4-2 and TRBJ2-7, with 10 bases matching TRBD1. The V gene end was trimmed by 4 bases and the J gene end by 2 bases; junction bases not matched to a gene: 5. The CDR3 loop spans 15 amino acids. Germline values: CDR1 LGHNA, CDR2 YNFKEQ. In DNA, the CDR3 is TGTGCCAGCAGCCCAAGACAGGGGGCCACCTACGAGCAGTACTTC. It encodes CASSPRQGATYEQYF.

The J gene is TRBJ2-7, the V gene TRBV4-3; 10 bases agree with TRBD2. The germline CDR1 and CDR2 sequences are LGHNA and YSLEER. The CDR3 is 17 residues long. V lost 2 bases to trimming and J lost 5 bases; unmatched junction nucleotides: 12. The CDR3 nucleotides read TGCGCCAGCAGCCAACTCCCCCTCAGCGGGAGGGCGAACGAGCAGTACTTC. Its protein product is CASSQLPLSGRANEQYF.

This chain uses TRBV2 with TRBJ2-7; D remains unclear. The ends were cut back, 2 bases at V and 3 bases at J, with 14 bases in the middle. This CDR3 contains 15 residues. Germline CDR1 and CDR2: SNHLY and FYNNEI. The DNA of the CDR3 is TGTGCCAGCAGTGAAAACTATCCCCCCAGCTACGAGCAGTACTTC. Amino acids: CASSENYPPSYEQYF.

This chain connects TRBV7-6 to TRBJ2-1, with 7 positions matching TRBD2. This CDR3 is 13 amino acids long. Germline-derived CDR1 and CDR2 are SGHVS and FNYEAQ. V lost 0 bases, J lost 9 bases, and 2 bases stayed unmatched. CDR3 sequence reads: CASSLAGEGEQFF. The CDR3 nucleotides read TGTGCCAGCAGCTTAGCGGGGGAGGGTGAGCAGTTCTTC.

CDR3 region: CASSTRSAVEQFF. CDR3 coding DNA: TGTGCCAGTAGTACCCGGTCGGCGGTTGAGCAGTTCTTC. The gene calls are TRBV19 and TRBJ2-1; D is ambiguous. This CDR3 contains 13 residues. Trimming stripped 4 bases from V and 9 bases from J, with 13 bases between. The germline gives CDR1 LNHDA, CDR2 SQIVND (reference sequence).

The chain joins TRBV28 to TRBJ2-3; TRBD1 is a possible D gene (7 bases). CDR3 size: 20 residues. With 2 bases removed from V and 6 bases from J, the gap between germline ends came to 30 bases. Germline CDR1 MDHEN, CDR2 SYDVKM. This chain's CDR3 is CASSLSRGAYRVLIGDTQYF. CDR3 coding DNA: TGTGCCAGCAGTTTAAGCAGGGGGGCGTACCGGGTCCTAATAGGGGATACGCAGTATTTT.

The rearrangement links TRBV20-1 to TRBJ1-2; no definite D call. With 2 bases removed from V and 7 bases from J, the gap between germline ends came to 8 bases. CDR1 is DFQATT, CDR2 SNEGSKA, per germline (reference sequence). The CDR3 is made up of 11 amino acids. CDR3 protein: CSARIGSGYTF. DNA for the CDR3: TGCAGTGCTAGAATCGGGAGTGGCTACACCTTC.

The CDR3 loop reads CASSQLLAGGPSEQFF. CDR3 coding DNA: TGCGCCAGCAGCCAATTGCTAGCGGGAGGGCCGAGTGAGCAGTTCTTC. The chain links TRBV4-1 to TRBJ2-1; 12 nucleotides match TRBD2. Trimming took 2 bases from V and 9 from J; bases not matched to a gene: 8. This CDR3 is 16 amino acids long. CDR1 and CDR2 from the germline V gene are MGHRA and YSYEKL.

This clone was observed once. The rearrangement joins TRBV28 to TRBJ2-3; TRBD2 aligns across 13 bases. Losses at the gene ends were 2 bases for V and 6 bases for J; bases not matched to a gene: 14. Germline V gene data show CDR1 as MDHEN and CDR2 as SYDVKM. The CDR3 is 19 residues long. The CDR3 reads CASSLRGTSGTSALDTQYF. The DNA of the CDR3 is TGTGCCAGCAGTTTACGGGGGACTAGCGGGACCAGCGCGTTGGATACGCAGTATTTT.

V is TRBV28 and J is TRBJ2-7, with 9 bases identical to TRBD1. This CDR3 contains 16 residues. Germline V gene data show CDR1 as MDHEN and CDR2 as SYDVKM. J was trimmed by 1 base and V by 4 bases; bases with no gene match: 8. CDR3 in DNA: TGTGCCAGCAGTTCCTCCTACAGGGGGCCATCCTACGAGCAGTACTTC. It is translated as CASSSSYRGPSYEQYF.